This T cell receptor beta chain was captured in a study of cytomegalovirus exposure and HLA in healthy donors. Findings of the study overall: Later, TCR association rates were found to vary by HLA locus, highest for DRB1 and lowest for HLA-C. The study recorded about 150 TCR beta chains that were cytomegalovirus-associated. A later analysis showed that HLA-associated TCR beta chains had undergone more clonal expansion than equally common others.

Concerning this clone itself: Its antigen is undetermined.

Germline CDR1 and CDR2: MNHNY and SVGAGI (reference sequence). V was pared by 5 bases and J by 5 bases, with 15 bases between. The CDR3 is 14 residues long. With 60 Vbeta and 13 Jbeta primers, the PCR was carried out. Sequencing was performed with immunoSEQ multiplex PCR; in TCRdb, only in-frame clones are kept and a portion is missing. Seen here are 150,000 to 170,000 clones, 80% observed once, and the top ten hold 5.5% to 6.5%. This chain uses TRBV6-6 with TRBJ1-1; tentative D call: TRBD1 (5 bases). This receptor was obtained from a woman aged 40 to 50 in good health and CMV-seropositive. The source material was PBMCs. The DNA for the CDR3 is TGTGCCAGCAGTACGGGGGGACTGGTTACTGAAGCTTTCTTT. As protein: CASSTGGLVTEAFF.